The 15 T cell receptor beta chains listed next were all sequenced from one sample in a study of blood T cell repertoires in COVID-19 (dated by TCRdb to about 2020). Libraries were constructed by the immunoSEQ multiplex PCR assay. Here the immuneACCESS table is served through TCRdb, limited to in-frame sequences with V and J called. Missing clones are a known gap in these copies; in checked studies unresolved V genes cover under half, and the rest lacks a known reason. The sample records 85,000 to 120,000 clones, more than 75% of which are singletons. The top ten clones comprise about 9.6% of the sample. Sequenced: peripheral blood. The receptors were gathered from a man between 60 and 75 years old with active or convalescent COVID-19.

The chain recombines TRBV5-6 with TRBJ2-1; D uncertain. The CDR3 is made up of 13 amino acids. Germline values: CDR1 SGHDT, CDR2 YYEEEE. V was trimmed by 0 bases and J by 6 bases, leaving 7 bases between them. CDR3 DNA sequence: TGTGCCAGCAGCTTGGTAGGAGTCAATGAGCAGTTCTTC. Its translation: CASSLVGVNEQFF.

The rearrangement links TRBV7-9 to TRBJ2-2, with TRBD2 matching 8 bases. The trim removed 6 bases at V and 8 bases at J, leaving 11 bases unmatched. The CDR3 sequence is 15 residues long. Germline values: CDR1 SEHNR, CDR2 FQNEAQ (reference sequence). CDR3 amino acids: CASSPSRREVGELFF. CDR3 DNA: TGTGCCAGCAGTCCCAGCCGGCGGGAGGTTGGGGAGCTGTTTTTT.

This chain joins TRBV6-7 and TRBJ1-2, with 9 nucleotides matching TRBD1. TRBV6-7 is annotated as an ORF whose role is uncertain. The CDR3 is 16 residues long. With 6 bases clipped from V and 6 bases from J, the junction kept 14 bases outside the gene matches. CDR3 protein: CASSDRPGQGGNGYTF. The CDR3 bases are TGTGCCAGCAGCGATAGACCGGGACAGGGAGGAAATGGCTACACCTTC.

The chain couples TRBV12-3 or TRBV12-4 to TRBJ2-3, with D maybe TRBD2 (5 bases). The CDR3 consists of 11 residues. The V gene lost 8 bases and the J gene lost 7 bases, with 10 bases spanning the gap. The CDR3 DNA follows: TGTGCCAGCCGTTCGGGGTATACGCAGTATTTT. Protein product: CASRSGYTQYF.

This chain links TRBV18 with TRBJ1-1, with D possibly being TRBD1 (6 bases). This CDR3 has 14 amino acids. The V end was cut by 5 bases, the J end by 4 bases, with 14 bases between. The germline V gene has CDR1 KGHSH and CDR2 LQKENI. The chain's CDR3 is CASSKQGEGTEAFF. The CDR3 DNA is TGTGCCAGCTCAAAACAGGGTGAGGGCACTGAAGCTTTCTTT.

This clone turned up a few times. CDR3 protein: CAIPGQASSGANVLTF. The CDR3 bases are TGTGCCATACCGGGACAGGCCTCCTCTGGGGCCAACGTCCTGACTTTC. This chain joins TRBV10-3 and TRBJ2-6; 8 positions agree with TRBD1. The trim removed 9 bases at V and 0 bases at J, leaving 7 bases unmatched. CDR3 length: 16 amino acids. CDR1 is ENHRY, CDR2 SYGVKD, per germline.

This clone has a handful of counts. V gene TRBV5-4 combines with J gene TRBJ2-3; 7 bases match TRBD2. Per germline, CDR1 SGHNT and CDR2 YYREEE (reference sequence). V lost 2 bases and J lost 0; bases outside the gene matches: 12. This CDR3 has 18 amino acids. CDR3 loop: CASSLYLLAQISTDTQYF. CDR3 nucleotides: TGTGCCAGCAGCTTATACCTACTAGCGCAAATAAGCACAGATACGCAGTATTTT.

The chain links TRBV11-2 to TRBJ1-6, with 9 bases lining up with TRBD1. The length of the CDR3 is 15 residues. V was clipped by 5 bases and J by 7 bases; unmatched bases: 6. Germline CDR1 is SGHAT and CDR2 is FQNNGV. The CDR3 spells CASSLTGGGNSPLHF. CDR3 sequence (DNA): TGTGCCAGCAGCCTTACAGGGGGCGGCAATTCACCCCTCCACTTT.

The gene calls are TRBV18 and TRBJ1-5, with D tentatively TRBD1 (6 bases). CDR3 length: 16 amino acids. V was shortened by 2 bases and J by 4 bases, with 15 bases between the two germline ends. Germline V gene lookup returns CDR1 KGHSH and CDR2 LQKENI. For the CDR3, the DNA is TGTGCCAGCTCACCAGGACAGCCTTTGTTGAATCAGCCCCAGCATTTT. Translated, it gives CASSPGQPLLNQPQHF. The full variable domain, rest sourced from reference TRBV18 and TRBJ1-5, is NAGVMQNPRHLVRRRGQEARLRCSPMKGHSHVYWYRQLPEEGLKFMVYLQKENIIDESGMPKERFSAEFPKEGPSILRIQQVVRGDSAAYFCASSPGQPLLNQPQHFGDGTRLSIL.

For this clone: The same CDR3 is also encoded by other DNA sequences in this sample. The chain couples TRBV7-8 to TRBJ1-5, with TRBD1 matching 11 bases. Germline trimming cut 4 bases from V and 6 bases from J; bases unmatched to any gene: 5. Per the germline V gene, CDR1 is SGHVS and CDR2 is FQNEAQ. This CDR3 spans 15 amino acids. The CDR3 loop is CASSSGQGAGQPQHF. As DNA, the CDR3 is TGTGCCAGCAGCTCAGGACAGGGGGCAGGTCAGCCCCAGCATTTT.

This chain connects TRBV27 to TRBJ1-3, with a weak D call TRBD1 (5 bases). Trimming cost V 7 bases and J 1 base, with 17 bases left between them. Looked up from germline, CDR1 is MNHEY and CDR2 is SMNVEV (reference sequence). This CDR3 is 16 amino acids long. CDR3 nucleotide sequence: TGTGCCAGCACTTCACCGGAGGGGTCATCTGGAAACACCATATATTTT. It codes for CASTSPEGSSGNTIYF.

The V gene is TRBV5-1, the J gene TRBJ1-6, with D unclear. V lost 0 bases and J 9 bases, leaving 10 bases between the germline ends. Germline CDR1 and CDR2: SGHRS and YFSETQ. The CDR3 has 14 residues. The CDR3 region has the DNA TGCGCCAGCAGCTTGGCGGGTCGAGGTTCACCCCTCCACTTT. Translation gives CASSLAGRGSPLHF. Complete variable domain (other parts from reference TRBV5-1 and TRBJ1-6): KAGVTQTPRYLIKTRGQQVTLSCSPISGHRSVSWYQQTPGQGLQFLFEYFSETQRNKGNFPGRFSGRQFSNSRSEMNVSTLELGDSALYLCASSLAGRGSPLHFGNGTRLTVT.

CDR3 sequence reads: CASSPGTGRPRGRATLQFF. The CDR3 nucleotides read TGTGCCAGCTCACCCGGGACAGGGAGGCCCCGCGGGAGGGCCACACTCCAGTTCTTC. The rearrangement links TRBV18 to TRBJ2-1, with D possibly called TRBD1 or TRBD2 (9 bases each). The CDR3 has 19 amino acids. Germline assignment: CDR1 KGHSH and CDR2 LQKENI. The V end was cut by 3 bases, the J end by 13 bases, with 34 bases between. Full variable domain (missing parts from reference TRBV18 and TRBJ2-1): NAGVMQNPRHLVRRRGQEARLRCSPMKGHSHVYWYRQLPEEGLKFMVYLQKENIIDESGMPKERFSAEFPKEGPSILRIQQVVRGDSAAYFCASSPGTGRPRGRATLQFFGPGTRLTVL.

This sequence joins TRBV11-2 and TRBJ2-2; D is possibly TRBD1 (5 bases). CDR1 is SGHAT and CDR2 is FQNNGV in the germline V gene. The CDR3 is 16 residues long. V was trimmed by 5 bases and J by 0 bases, leaving 13 bases between them. Here the CDR3 DNA reads TGTGCCAGCAGCGAAGGGGCAGGGACGAACACCGGGGAGCTGTTTTTT. It encodes CASSEGAGTNTGELFF. The full variable domain, its missing parts supplied by reference TRBV11-2 and TRBJ2-2, is EAGVAQSPRYKIIEKRQSVAFWCNPISGHATLYWYQQILGQGPKLLIQFQNNGVVDDSQLPKDRFSAERLKGVDSTLKIQPAKLEDSAVYLCASSEGAGTNTGELFFGEGSRLTVL.

CDR3 in DNA: TGTGCCACCAGTGTCGGTCACAGCAGCCAAGAGACCCAGTACTTC. As protein: CATSVGHSSQETQYF. The rearrangement joins TRBV24-1 to TRBJ2-5; D is ambiguous. The CDR3 loop spans 15 amino acids. Looked up from germline, CDR1 is KGHDR and CDR2 is SFDVKD. Trimming stripped 5 bases from V and 1 base from J, with 13 bases between.